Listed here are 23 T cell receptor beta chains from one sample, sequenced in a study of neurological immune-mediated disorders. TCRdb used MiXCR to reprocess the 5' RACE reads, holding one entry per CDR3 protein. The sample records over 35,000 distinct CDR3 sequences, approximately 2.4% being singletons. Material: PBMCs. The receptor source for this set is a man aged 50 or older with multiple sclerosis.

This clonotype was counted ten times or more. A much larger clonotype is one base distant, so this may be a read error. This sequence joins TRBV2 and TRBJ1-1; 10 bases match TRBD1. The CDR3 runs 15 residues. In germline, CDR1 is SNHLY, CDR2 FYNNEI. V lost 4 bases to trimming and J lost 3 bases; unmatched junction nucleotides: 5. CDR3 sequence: CASSGPDRGYTEAFF. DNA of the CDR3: TGTGCCAGCAGTGGCCCGGACAGGGGGTACACTGAAGCTTTCTTT.

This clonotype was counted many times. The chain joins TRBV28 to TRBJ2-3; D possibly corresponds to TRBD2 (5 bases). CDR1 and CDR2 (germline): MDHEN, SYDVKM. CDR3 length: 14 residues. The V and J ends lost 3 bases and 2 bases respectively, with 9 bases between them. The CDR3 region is CASSFLANTDTQYF. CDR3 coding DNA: TGTGCCAGCAGTTTCCTAGCAAACACAGATACGCAGTATTTT.

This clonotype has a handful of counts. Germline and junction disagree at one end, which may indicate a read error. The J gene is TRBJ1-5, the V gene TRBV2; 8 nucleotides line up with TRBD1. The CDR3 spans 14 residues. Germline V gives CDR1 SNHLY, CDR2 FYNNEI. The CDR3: CASSRQGWNQPQNF. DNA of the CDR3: TGTGCCAGCAGTCGACAGGGGTGGAATCAGCCCCAGAATTTT. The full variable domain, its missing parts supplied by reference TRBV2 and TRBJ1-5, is EPEVTQTPSHQVTQMGQEVILRCVPISNHLYFYWYRQILGQKVEFLVSFYNNEISEKSEIFDDQFSVERPDGSNFTLKIRSTKLEDSAMYFCASSRQGWNQPQNFGDGTRLSIL.

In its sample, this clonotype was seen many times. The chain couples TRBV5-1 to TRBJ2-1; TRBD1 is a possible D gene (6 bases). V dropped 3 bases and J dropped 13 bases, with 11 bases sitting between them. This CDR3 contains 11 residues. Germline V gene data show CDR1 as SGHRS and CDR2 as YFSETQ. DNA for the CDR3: TGCGCCAGCAGCTGGGGGCGGTTCCAGTTCTTC. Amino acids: CASSWGRFQFF.

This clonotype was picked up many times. The CDR3 is CASSPSQLDTQYF. For the CDR3, the DNA is TGTGCCAGCTCACCAAGTCAATTAGATACGCAGTATTTT. The rearrangement links TRBV18 to TRBJ2-3, with D hard to call. V was trimmed by 2 bases and J by 5 bases, leaving 8 bases between them. CDR3 length: 13 amino acids. Germline V gene data show CDR1 as KGHSH and CDR2 as LQKENI.

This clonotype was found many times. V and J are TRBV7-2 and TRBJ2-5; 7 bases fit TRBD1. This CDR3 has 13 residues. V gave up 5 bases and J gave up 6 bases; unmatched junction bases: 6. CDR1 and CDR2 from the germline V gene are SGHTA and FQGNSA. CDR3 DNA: TGTGCCAGCAGCCCTAGGGGGCAGCAGACCCAGTACTTC. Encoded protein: CASSPRGQQTQYF.

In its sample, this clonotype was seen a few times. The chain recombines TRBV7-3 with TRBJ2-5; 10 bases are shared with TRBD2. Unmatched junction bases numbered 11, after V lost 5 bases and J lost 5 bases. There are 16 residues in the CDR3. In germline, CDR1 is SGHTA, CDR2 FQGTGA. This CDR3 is CASSPWGSGGLETQYF. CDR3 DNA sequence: TGTGCCAGCAGCCCTTGGGGTAGCGGGGGGCTGGAGACCCAGTACTTC.

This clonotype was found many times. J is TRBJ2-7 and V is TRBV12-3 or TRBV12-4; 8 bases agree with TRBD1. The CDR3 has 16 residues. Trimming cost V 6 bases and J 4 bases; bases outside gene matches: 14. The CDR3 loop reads CASSPTGALALYEQYF. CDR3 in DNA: TGTGCCAGCAGCCCGACAGGGGCCCTAGCCTTGTACGAGCAGTACTTC.

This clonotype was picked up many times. CDR3 bases: TGTGCCAGCTCCGGCGGGACAGTGGATGAAAAACTGTTTTTT. Protein: CASSGGTVDEKLFF. This chain uses TRBV9 with TRBJ1-4, with 7 nucleotides matching TRBD1. This CDR3 comprises 14 residues. V gave up 7 bases and J gave up 6 bases; unmatched junction bases: 9. Germline-derived CDR1 and CDR2 are SGDLS and YYNGEE.

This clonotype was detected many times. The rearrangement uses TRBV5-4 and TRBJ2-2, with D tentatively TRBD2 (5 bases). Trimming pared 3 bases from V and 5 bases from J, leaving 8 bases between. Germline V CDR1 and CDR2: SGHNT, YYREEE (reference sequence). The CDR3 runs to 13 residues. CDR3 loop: CASSYGLTGELFF. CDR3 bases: TGTGCCAGCAGCTACGGACTGACCGGGGAGCTGTTTTTT.

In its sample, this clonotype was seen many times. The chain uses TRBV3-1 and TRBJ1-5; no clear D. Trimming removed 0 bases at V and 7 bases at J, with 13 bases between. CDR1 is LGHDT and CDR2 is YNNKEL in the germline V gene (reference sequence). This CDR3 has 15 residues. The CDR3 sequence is CASSQDARSGQPQHF. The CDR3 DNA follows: TGTGCCAGCAGCCAAGATGCCAGGTCGGGGCAGCCCCAGCATTTT.

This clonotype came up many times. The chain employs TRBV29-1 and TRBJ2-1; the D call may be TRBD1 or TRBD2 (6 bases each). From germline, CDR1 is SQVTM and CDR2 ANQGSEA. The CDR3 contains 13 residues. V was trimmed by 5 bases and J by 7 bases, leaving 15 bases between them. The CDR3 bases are TGCAGCGTTCCGGGGGCGGCTGTTAATGAGCAGTTCTTC. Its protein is CSVPGAAVNEQFF.

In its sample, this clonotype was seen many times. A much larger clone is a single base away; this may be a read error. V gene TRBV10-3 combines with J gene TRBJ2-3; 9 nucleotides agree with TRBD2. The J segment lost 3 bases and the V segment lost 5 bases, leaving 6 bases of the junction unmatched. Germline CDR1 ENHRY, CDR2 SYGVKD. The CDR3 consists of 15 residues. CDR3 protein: CAISLAGIPTDTQYF. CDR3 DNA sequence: TGTGCCATCAGTCTAGCGGGAATACCGACAGATACGCAGTATTTT.

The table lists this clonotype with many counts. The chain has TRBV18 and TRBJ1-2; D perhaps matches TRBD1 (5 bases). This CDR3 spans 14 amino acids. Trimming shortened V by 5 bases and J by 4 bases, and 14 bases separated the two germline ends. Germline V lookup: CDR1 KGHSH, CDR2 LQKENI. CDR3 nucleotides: TGTGCCAGCTCAGCGGGACGGGATATCTATGGCTACACCTTC. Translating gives CASSAGRDIYGYTF. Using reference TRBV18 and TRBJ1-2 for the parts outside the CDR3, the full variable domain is NAGVMQNPRHLVRRRGQEARLRCSPMKGHSHVYWYRQLPEEGLKFMVYLQKENIIDESGMPKERFSAEFPKEGPSILRIQQVVRGDSAAYFCASSAGRDIYGYTFGSGTRLTVV.

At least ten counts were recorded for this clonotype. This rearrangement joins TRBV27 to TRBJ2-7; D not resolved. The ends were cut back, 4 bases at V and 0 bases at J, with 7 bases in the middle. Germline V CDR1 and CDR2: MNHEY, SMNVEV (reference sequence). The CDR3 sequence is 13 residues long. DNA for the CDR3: TGTGCCAGCAGTTATCTGAGCTCCTACGAGCAGTACTTC. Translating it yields CASSYLSSYEQYF.

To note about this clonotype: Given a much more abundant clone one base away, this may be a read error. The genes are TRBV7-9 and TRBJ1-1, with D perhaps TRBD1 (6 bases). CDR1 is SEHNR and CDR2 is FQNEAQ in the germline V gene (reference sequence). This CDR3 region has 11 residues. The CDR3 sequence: CASRLDREAFF. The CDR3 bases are TGTGCCAGCAGATTAGACAGGGAAGCTTTCTTT.

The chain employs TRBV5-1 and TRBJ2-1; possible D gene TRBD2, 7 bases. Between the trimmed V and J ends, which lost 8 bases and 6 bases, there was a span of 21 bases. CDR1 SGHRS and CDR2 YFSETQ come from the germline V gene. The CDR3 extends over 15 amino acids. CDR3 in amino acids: CASSEWGGWGNEQFF. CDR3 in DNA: TGCGCCAGTAGCGAGTGGGGGGGCTGGGGCAATGAGCAGTTCTTC.

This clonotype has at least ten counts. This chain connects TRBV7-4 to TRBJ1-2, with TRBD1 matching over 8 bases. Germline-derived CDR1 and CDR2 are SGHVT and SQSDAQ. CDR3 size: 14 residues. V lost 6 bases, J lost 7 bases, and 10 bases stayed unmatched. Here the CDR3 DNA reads TGTGCCAGCAGACAAAAGACAGGGGAAAGTGGCTACACCTTC. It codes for CASRQKTGESGYTF.

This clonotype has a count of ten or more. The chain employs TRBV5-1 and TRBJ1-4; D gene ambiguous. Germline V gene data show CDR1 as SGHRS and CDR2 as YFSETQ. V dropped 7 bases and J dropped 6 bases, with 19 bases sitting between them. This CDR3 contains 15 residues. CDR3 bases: TGCGCCAGCGCCCTTCACAAGATGGATCATGAAAAACTGTTTTTT. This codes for CASALHKMDHEKLFF.

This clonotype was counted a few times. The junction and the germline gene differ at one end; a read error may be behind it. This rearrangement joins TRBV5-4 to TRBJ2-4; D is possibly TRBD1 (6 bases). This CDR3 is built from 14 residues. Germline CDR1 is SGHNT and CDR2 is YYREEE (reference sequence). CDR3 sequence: CASSQGGTKKIQYF. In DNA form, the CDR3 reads TGTGCCAGCAGCCAAGGGGGAACCAAAAAAATTCAGTACTTC.

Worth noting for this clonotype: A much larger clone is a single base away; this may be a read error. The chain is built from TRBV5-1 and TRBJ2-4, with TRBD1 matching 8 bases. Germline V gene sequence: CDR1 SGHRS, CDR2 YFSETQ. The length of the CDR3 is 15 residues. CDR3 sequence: CANSPDRGSRHIQYF. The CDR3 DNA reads TGCGCCAACAGCCCAGACAGGGGATCTCGTCACATTCAGTACTTC.

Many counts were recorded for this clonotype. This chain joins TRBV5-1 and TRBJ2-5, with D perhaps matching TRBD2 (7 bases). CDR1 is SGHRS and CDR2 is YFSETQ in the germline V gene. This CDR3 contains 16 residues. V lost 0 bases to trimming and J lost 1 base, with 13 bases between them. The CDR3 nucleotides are TGCGCCAGCAGCTTGGGTGCGGGGGCCACCCAAGAGACCCAGTACTTC. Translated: CASSLGAGATQETQYF.

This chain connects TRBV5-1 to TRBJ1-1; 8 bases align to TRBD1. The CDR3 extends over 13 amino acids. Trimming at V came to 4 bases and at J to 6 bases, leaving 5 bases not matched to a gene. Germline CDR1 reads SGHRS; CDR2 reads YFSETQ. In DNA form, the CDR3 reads TGCGCCAGCAGCGTTAACAGGGGGGCTGAAGCTTTCTTT. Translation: CASSVNRGAEAFF.